The rows below give T cell receptor beta chains drawn from one sample of a study of blood T cell repertoires in COVID-19. Sequenced by immunoSEQ multiplex PCR; TCRdb stores in-frame clones only, minus some. This table has 200,000 to 300,000 clones, 86% appearing once. The sequenced sample was PBMCs or T cells enriched from blood (not recorded which). The receptors were gathered from a woman younger than 35 who had recovered from COVID-19. Each CDR3 is given with its conserved first and last residue. Each record gives: CDR3 DNA, CDR3 protein, D gene, clone size, V gene, J gene. The D gene is left open where the match is weak. The size field is filled for only some rows; it gives once, few, many or a size class.

CDR3nt: TGTGCCAGCAGTTCTAATAGGGCAGGGACCGGGGAGCTGTTTTTT
CDR3aa: CASSSNRAGTGELFF
d_gene: .
abundance: .
v_gene: TRBV28
j_gene: TRBJ2-2

CDR3nt: TGCGCCAGCAGCTTGGATATGACAGATACGCAGTATTTT
CDR3aa: CASSLDMTDTQYF
d_gene: .
abundance: .
v_gene: TRBV5-1
j_gene: TRBJ2-3

CDR3nt: TGCGCCAGCAGCCAAGATGCCAGGCGCTACGAGCAGTACTTC
CDR3aa: CASSQDARRYEQYF
d_gene: .
abundance: .
v_gene: TRBV4-1
j_gene: TRBJ2-7

CDR3nt: TGTGCCAGCTCCTTAGATACGCAGTATTTT
CDR3aa: CASSLDTQYF
d_gene: .
abundance: .
v_gene: TRBV7-9
j_gene: TRBJ2-3

CDR3nt: TGTGCCAGCAGACAGGGGCCGTTATACGAGCAGTACTTC
CDR3aa: CASRQGPLYEQYF
d_gene: TRBD1
abundance: .
v_gene: TRBV3-1/TRBV3-2
j_gene: TRBJ2-7

CDR3nt: TGTGCCAGCAGCCGGGCTAGCGTGACCCAGGGTGAGCAGTTCTTC
CDR3aa: CASSRASVTQGEQFF
d_gene: .
abundance: .
v_gene: TRBV7-3
j_gene: TRBJ2-1

CDR3nt: TGTGCCAGCAGCCAAGGCCAGGGGCGCTACTACGAGCAGTACTTC
CDR3aa: CASSQGQGRYYEQYF
d_gene: .
abundance: .
v_gene: TRBV14
j_gene: TRBJ2-7

CDR3nt: TGTGCCAGCAGTTTTAGCGGCTACGGTGAGCAGTTCTTC
CDR3aa: CASSFSGYGEQFF
d_gene: .
abundance: .
v_gene: TRBV28
j_gene: TRBJ2-1

CDR3nt: TGTGCCAGCAGCCCGACCCGACAGGGGAGCTATGGCTACACCTTC
CDR3aa: CASSPTRQGSYGYTF
d_gene: TRBD1
abundance: .
v_gene: TRBV7-2
j_gene: TRBJ1-2

CDR3nt: TGTGCCAGCAGTCTTCGGACAGGGGAGAATAATTCACCCCTCCACTTT
CDR3aa: CASSLRTGENNSPLHF
d_gene: TRBD1
abundance: .
v_gene: TRBV27
j_gene: TRBJ1-6

CDR3nt: TGCGCCAGCAGTGTAGTCTCCTACGAGCAGTACTTC
CDR3aa: CASSVVSYEQYF
d_gene: .
abundance: .
v_gene: TRBV10-2
j_gene: TRBJ2-7

CDR3nt: TGTGCCAGCAAAAGAATGGGTAGTGGAGGAGATACGCAGTATTTT
CDR3aa: CASKRMGSGGDTQYF
d_gene: .
abundance: .
v_gene: TRBV7-9
j_gene: TRBJ2-3

CDR3nt: TGTGCCAGCAGTGTGGACAGGGCCAGCTCCTACGAGCAGTACTTC
CDR3aa: CASSVDRASSYEQYF
d_gene: TRBD1
abundance: few
v_gene: TRBV2
j_gene: TRBJ2-7

CDR3nt: TGTGCCAGCAGCTGGAAGGGAGGACCGGATACGCAGTATTTT
CDR3aa: CASSWKGGPDTQYF
d_gene: .
abundance: .
v_gene: TRBV7-9
j_gene: TRBJ2-3

CDR3nt: TGTGCCAGCAGTATGGACAGGGGAAGGGAAAAACTGTTTTTT
CDR3aa: CASSMDRGREKLFF
d_gene: TRBD1
abundance: few
v_gene: TRBV27
j_gene: TRBJ1-4

CDR3nt: TGTGCCAGCAGTTACTCTCGGACTAGGGGCGAGCAGTACTTC
CDR3aa: CASSYSRTRGEQYF
d_gene: TRBD2
abundance: .
v_gene: TRBV6-5
j_gene: TRBJ2-7

CDR3nt: TGTGCCAGCAGTTTGCTCCTCGGGGGGGAAGCTTTCTTT
CDR3aa: CASSLLLGGEAFF
d_gene: .
abundance: .
v_gene: TRBV12-3/TRBV12-4
j_gene: TRBJ1-1

CDR3nt: TGTGCCAGCAGCCGCCTAGCGGGGCCTTACAATGAGCAGTTCTTC
CDR3aa: CASSRLAGPYNEQFF
d_gene: TRBD2
abundance: few
v_gene: TRBV7-2
j_gene: TRBJ2-1

CDR3nt: TGTGCCAGCAGTCCCGGACTAGCGGGAGTCGAGCAGTACTTC
CDR3aa: CASSPGLAGVEQYF
d_gene: TRBD2
abundance: .
v_gene: TRBV6-5
j_gene: TRBJ2-7

CDR3nt: TGTGCCAGCAGCTTAGTACCGACGTTAGCGGGAGTTAGGGGAGATACGCAGTATTTT
CDR3aa: CASSLVPTLAGVRGDTQYF
d_gene: TRBD2
abundance: .
v_gene: TRBV7-2
j_gene: TRBJ2-3

CDR3nt: TGTGCCACCAGCACCAGAAACAGGGTTGCTAACTATGGCTACACCTTC
CDR3aa: CATSTRNRVANYGYTF
d_gene: .
abundance: .
v_gene: TRBV15
j_gene: TRBJ1-2

CDR3nt: TGTGCCAGCCACCCGGGACAGGGGTCTGAAGCTTTCTTT
CDR3aa: CASHPGQGSEAFF
d_gene: TRBD1
abundance: .
v_gene: TRBV28
j_gene: TRBJ1-1

CDR3nt: TGTGCCAGCAGCTCGACAGGGGGGGCTAATTCACCCCTCCACTTT
CDR3aa: CASSSTGGANSPLHF
d_gene: TRBD1
abundance: .
v_gene: TRBV5-4
j_gene: TRBJ1-6

CDR3nt: TGTGCCAGTAGCGCTGAGCGGTTGACAGGGTCTGGAAACACCATATATTTT
CDR3aa: CASSAERLTGSGNTIYF
d_gene: TRBD1
abundance: .
v_gene: TRBV19
j_gene: TRBJ1-3

CDR3nt: TGTGCCAGCAGTCCTACAGGCCACCCCTACGAGCAGTACTTC
CDR3aa: CASSPTGHPYEQYF
d_gene: .
abundance: .
v_gene: TRBV6-5
j_gene: TRBJ2-7

CDR3nt: TGTGCCAGCAGCTTAAGCGGTAATATGAACACTGAAGCTTTCTTT
CDR3aa: CASSLSGNMNTEAFF
d_gene: .
abundance: .
v_gene: TRBV7-2
j_gene: TRBJ1-1

CDR3nt: TGCGCCAGCAGCTTGGGGGCACCTCAAGAGACCCAGTACTTC
CDR3aa: CASSLGAPQETQYF
d_gene: .
abundance: .
v_gene: TRBV5-1
j_gene: TRBJ2-5

CDR3nt: TGTGCCAGCAGCTTAATAATCGGGCAGGGGACCCTTAACTATGGCTACACCTTC
CDR3aa: CASSLIIGQGTLNYGYTF
d_gene: .
abundance: .
v_gene: TRBV7-2
j_gene: TRBJ1-2

CDR3nt: TGCGCCAGCAGCTTACGGACAGCCGCAGGGGAGCAGTACTTC
CDR3aa: CASSLRTAAGEQYF
d_gene: .
abundance: .
v_gene: TRBV5-1
j_gene: TRBJ2-7

CDR3nt: TGTGCCAGCAGCACGACAGGTCCCTACGAGCAGTACTTC
CDR3aa: CASSTTGPYEQYF
d_gene: .
abundance: .
v_gene: TRBV5-5
j_gene: TRBJ2-7

CDR3nt: TGTGCCAGCAGCGTAGGACTCGGAGGTGAAAAACTGTTTTTT
CDR3aa: CASSVGLGGEKLFF
d_gene: .
abundance: .
v_gene: TRBV9
j_gene: TRBJ1-4

CDR3nt: TGCGCCAGCAGCTCAGGGGGCAATGGCAATCAGCCCCAGCATTTT
CDR3aa: CASSSGGNGNQPQHF
d_gene: TRBD1
abundance: .
v_gene: TRBV5-1
j_gene: TRBJ1-5

CDR3nt: TGTGCCAGCAGCGCCGACGAGACAGGGGTCTCCTACAATGAGCAGTTCTTC
CDR3aa: CASSADETGVSYNEQFF
d_gene: TRBD1
abundance: .
v_gene: TRBV9
j_gene: TRBJ2-1

CDR3nt: TGCGCCAGCAGCCAAGATCCAGGATCAGACAGGGGCACTGGAAACACCATATATTTT
CDR3aa: CASSQDPGSDRGTGNTIYF
d_gene: TRBD1
abundance: .
v_gene: TRBV4-1
j_gene: TRBJ1-3

CDR3nt: TGTGCCAGCAGTCGCTGGAACAGGGACACTGAAGCTTTCTTT
CDR3aa: CASSRWNRDTEAFF
d_gene: .
abundance: .
v_gene: TRBV6-5
j_gene: TRBJ1-1

CDR3nt: TGTGCCAGCAGCTTATACAGGGGCTACGAGCAGTACTTC
CDR3aa: CASSLYRGYEQYF
d_gene: TRBD1
abundance: .
v_gene: TRBV11-3
j_gene: TRBJ2-7

CDR3nt: TGTGCCAGCTCACCCCTAAATTATTACAGGGGCAAGGATGAGCAGTTCTTC
CDR3aa: CASSPLNYYRGKDEQFF
d_gene: TRBD1
abundance: .
v_gene: TRBV18
j_gene: TRBJ2-1

CDR3nt: TGTGCCAGCAGTTTACCAATGATTAGCGGGAAGTCCGATGAGCAGTTCTTC
CDR3aa: CASSLPMISGKSDEQFF
d_gene: TRBD2
abundance: few
v_gene: TRBV6-2/TRBV6-3
j_gene: TRBJ2-1

CDR3nt: TGTGCCACCAGCAGAGATCCAGGGATGGGCGAAAAACTGTTTTTT
CDR3aa: CATSRDPGMGEKLFF
d_gene: .
abundance: once
v_gene: TRBV15
j_gene: TRBJ1-4

CDR3nt: TGTGCCAGTAGTGCCCAGCGGGGGGCCATGGGCGAGCAGTACTTC
CDR3aa: CASSAQRGAMGEQYF
d_gene: TRBD2
abundance: once
v_gene: TRBV19
j_gene: TRBJ2-7

CDR3nt: TGTGCCAGCAGCCGGACAGGGGCTGGAAACACCATATATTTT
CDR3aa: CASSRTGAGNTIYF
d_gene: TRBD1
abundance: few
v_gene: TRBV3-1/TRBV3-2
j_gene: TRBJ1-3

CDR3nt: TGTGCCAGCAGCCAAGATGAATCCGGGACAGGGCCTCGCTTC
CDR3aa: CASSQDESGTGPRF
d_gene: TRBD1
abundance: .
v_gene: TRBV3-1/TRBV3-2
j_gene: TRBJ1-2

CDR3nt: TGCGCCAGCAGTTGGGCGGGGGAGGGCACTGAAGCTTTCTTT
CDR3aa: CASSWAGEGTEAFF
d_gene: .
abundance: .
v_gene: TRBV4-3
j_gene: TRBJ1-1

CDR3nt: TGTGCCAGTATATACGACAGACCGAGCTCTGGAAACACCATATATTTT
CDR3aa: CASIYDRPSSGNTIYF
d_gene: .
abundance: .
v_gene: TRBV19
j_gene: TRBJ1-3

CDR3nt: TGTGCCAGCTCACCCCAGGGGAGTAGAAACATTCAGTACTTC
CDR3aa: CASSPQGSRNIQYF
d_gene: .
abundance: .
v_gene: TRBV18
j_gene: TRBJ2-4

CDR3nt: TGTGCCAGCAGGGTAGCGGGATCTTTGGATGAGCAGTTCTTC
CDR3aa: CASRVAGSLDEQFF
d_gene: TRBD2
abundance: .
v_gene: TRBV6-5
j_gene: TRBJ2-1

CDR3nt: TGTGCCAGCAGTGATCGGACAGGGGGCAATCAGCCCCAGCATTTT
CDR3aa: CASSDRTGGNQPQHF
d_gene: TRBD1
abundance: .
v_gene: TRBV25-1
j_gene: TRBJ1-5

CDR3nt: TGTGCCAGTAGTGTGAAGTACAGGGCAACTAATGAAAAACTGTTTTTT
CDR3aa: CASSVKYRATNEKLFF
d_gene: .
abundance: .
v_gene: TRBV19
j_gene: TRBJ1-4